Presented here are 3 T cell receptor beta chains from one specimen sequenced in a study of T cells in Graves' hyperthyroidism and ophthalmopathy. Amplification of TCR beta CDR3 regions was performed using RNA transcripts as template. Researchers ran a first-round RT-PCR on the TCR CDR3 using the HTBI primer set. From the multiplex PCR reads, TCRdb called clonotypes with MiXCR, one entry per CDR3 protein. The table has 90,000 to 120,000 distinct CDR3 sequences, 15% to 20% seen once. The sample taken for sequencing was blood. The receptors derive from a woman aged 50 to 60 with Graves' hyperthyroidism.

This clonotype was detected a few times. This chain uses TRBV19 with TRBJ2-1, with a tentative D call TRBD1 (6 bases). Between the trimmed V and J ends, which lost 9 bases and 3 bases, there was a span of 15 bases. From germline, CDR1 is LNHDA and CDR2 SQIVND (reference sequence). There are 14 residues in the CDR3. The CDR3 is CASSSGGLYNEQFF. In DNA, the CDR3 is TGTGCCAGCAGCAGTGGGGGCCTCTACAATGAGCAGTTCTTC.

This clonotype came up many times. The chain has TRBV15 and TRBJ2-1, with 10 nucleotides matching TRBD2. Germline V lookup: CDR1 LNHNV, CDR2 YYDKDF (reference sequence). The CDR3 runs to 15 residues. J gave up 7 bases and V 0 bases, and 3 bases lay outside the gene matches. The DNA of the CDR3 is TGTGCCACCAGCAGAGAAGGGACTAGCGTGAATGAGCAGTTCTTC. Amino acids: CATSREGTSVNEQFF.

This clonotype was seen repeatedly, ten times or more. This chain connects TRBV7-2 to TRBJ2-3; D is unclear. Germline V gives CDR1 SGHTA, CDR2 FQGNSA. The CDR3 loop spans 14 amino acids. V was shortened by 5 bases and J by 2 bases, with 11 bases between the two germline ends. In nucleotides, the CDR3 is TGTGCCAGCAGCCCCCGGCGGAACACAGATACGCAGTATTTT. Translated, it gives CASSPRRNTDTQYF.